Here is one T cell receptor beta chain with its context. The antigen remains undetermined. The V gene's germline CDR1 is SQVTM and CDR2 ANQGSEA. The CDR3 extends over 15 amino acids. Trimming removed 7 bases from V and 6 bases from J; junction bases left unmatched: 12. Sorting that relied on CD45RO/CCR7/CD25/CD127/CD95/CD27 yielded CD4+ naive, central memory, regulatory and stem cell-like memory cells. Every bit of the isolated RNA underwent reverse transcription, so sequencing read expressed TCRB transcripts. Assay: immunoSEQ multiplex PCR; the TCRdb copy retains only in-frame clones and omits some. This table holds about 210,000 clones, approximately 10% found once. The data were taken from a study of beta chain features in type 1 diabetes. Regarding the study as a whole: Possible PCR preference for shorter templates applied equally to patients and controls.

The sequenced material came from central memory CD4+ T cells from blood. The J gene is TRBJ2-1, the V gene TRBV29-1; 10 bases fit TRBD2. The sequence came from a man aged 18 to 29 in good health. The chain's CDR3 is CSAQLPGLAINEQFF. The CDR3 coding sequence is TGCAGCGCTCAATTGCCGGGACTAGCGATCAATGAGCAGTTCTTC.